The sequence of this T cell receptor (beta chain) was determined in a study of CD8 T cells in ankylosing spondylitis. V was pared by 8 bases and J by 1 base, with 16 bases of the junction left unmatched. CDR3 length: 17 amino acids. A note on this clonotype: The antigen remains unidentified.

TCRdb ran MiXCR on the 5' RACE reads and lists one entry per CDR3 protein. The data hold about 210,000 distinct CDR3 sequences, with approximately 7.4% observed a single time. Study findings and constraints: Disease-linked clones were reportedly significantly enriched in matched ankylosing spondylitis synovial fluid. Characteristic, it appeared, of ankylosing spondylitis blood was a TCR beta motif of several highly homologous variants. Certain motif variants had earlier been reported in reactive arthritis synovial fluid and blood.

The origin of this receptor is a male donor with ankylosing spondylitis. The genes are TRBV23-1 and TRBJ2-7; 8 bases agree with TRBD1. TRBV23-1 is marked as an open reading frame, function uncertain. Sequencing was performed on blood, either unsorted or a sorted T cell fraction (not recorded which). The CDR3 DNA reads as TGCGCCAGCCAAGGGCCCTATAAAAGACAGGGGTCCTACGAGCAGTACTTC. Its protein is CASQGPYKRQGSYEQYF.